Below, 32 T cell receptor beta chains from the same sample are listed, as sequenced in a study of primary melanoma T cells and metastatic recurrence (TCRdb year 2020). Receptors were amplified or captured by the immunoSEQ multiplex PCR assay. TCRdb took over this immuneACCESS table, retaining in-frame rearrangements with V and J assigned. Such tables are incomplete; in checked studies, under half of the missing clones stem from an unresolved V gene, and the remainder is unexplained. The table for this sample lists around 700 clones; about 86% of them were counted only once. The ten top clones hold roughly 17% of the sample. The sample consisted of melanoma tumor tissue. Every receptor here comes from a human donor with melanoma.

J is TRBJ1-1 and V is TRBV5-1, with 9 bases aligning to TRBD1. Germline CDR1 SGHRS, CDR2 YFSETQ. This CDR3 is 14 amino acids long. Trimming cost V 3 bases and J 6 bases; bases outside gene matches: 6. For the CDR3, the DNA is TGCGCCAGCAGCTCGCTACAGGGGGCCCCTGAAGCTTTCTTT. Residues: CASSSLQGAPEAFF.

V is TRBV7-7 and J is TRBJ2-7; D is ambiguous. This CDR3 comprises 15 residues. Trimming stripped 3 bases from V and 1 base from J, with 13 bases between. Germline V gene lookup returns CDR1 SSHAT and CDR2 FNYEAQ (reference sequence). Here the CDR3 reads CASSLVGITSYEQYF. The CDR3 DNA reads TGTGCCAGCAGCTTGGTTGGGATAACTTCCTACGAGCAGTACTTC.

The chain carries TRBV19 and TRBJ1-5; 7 bases agree with TRBD1. The CDR3 contains 15 residues. Losses at the gene ends were 3 bases for V and 3 bases for J; bases not matched to a gene: 5. Germline V gene sequence: CDR1 LNHDA, CDR2 SQIVND (reference sequence). The DNA of the CDR3 is TGTGCCAGTAGTATGCGGGACAGACTCAATCAGCCCCAGCATTTT. Translating it yields CASSMRDRLNQPQHF.

This rearrangement joins TRBV6-8 to TRBJ1-2; D uncertain. Germline V gene sequence: CDR1 MNHGY, CDR2 SAAAGT. There are 13 residues in the CDR3. Between the trimmed V and J ends, which lost 5 bases and 9 bases, there was a span of 16 bases. The CDR3 region has the DNA TGTGCCAGCAGTGGCTCAGAGTCGTTGAGCTACACCTTC. Amino acids: CASSGSESLSYTF.

The V gene is TRBV12-5, the J gene TRBJ1-4; tentative D call: TRBD1 (5 bases). CDR1 is LGHNT and CDR2 is FRNRAP in the germline V gene. This CDR3 has 14 amino acids. Trimming shortened V by 5 bases and J by 8 bases, and 15 bases separated the two germline ends. The CDR3 sequence: CASGAGGEGEKLFF. The CDR3 DNA reads TGTGCTAGTGGTGCGGGGGGTGAAGGAGAAAAACTGTTTTTT. The whole variable domain, filled in from reference TRBV12-5 and TRBJ1-4, reads DARVTQTPRHKVTEMGQEVTMRCQPILGHNTVFWYRQTMMQGLELLAYFRNRAPLDDSGMPKDRFSAEMPDATLATLKIQPSEPRDSAVYFCASGAGGEGEKLFFGSGTQLSVL.

This clone was counted once. The junction departs from germline at one end; a sequencing error may be responsible. One base lacks a clear read or is ambiguous, giving the residue X. The rearrangement uses TRBV30 and TRBJ1-1, with unresolved D. The CDR3 runs 13 residues. CDR1 is GTSNPN and CDR2 is SVGIG in the germline V gene (reference sequence). The CDR3 coding sequence is TGTGCCTGGAAGGGAGCCCTGAACACTGAAGCTTTYTTT. Translation gives CAWKGALNTEAXF. The whole CDR3 protein is CAWKGALNTEAFF.

The gene calls are TRBV6-8 and TRBJ1-6; no definite D call. This CDR3 spans 16 amino acids. The ends were cut back, 0 bases at V and 7 bases at J, with 13 bases in the middle. Germline lookup yields CDR1 MNHGY and CDR2 SAAAGT. CDR3 nucleotides: TGTGCCAGCAGTTACTCGCTCGCCCGGAGAAATTCACCCCTCCACTTT. Translating it yields CASSYSLARRNSPLHF.

This rearrangement joins TRBV18 to TRBJ2-1; 7 bases map to TRBD2. Germline-derived CDR1 and CDR2 are KGHSH and LQKENI. The V and J ends lost 6 bases and 0 bases, in that order; junction bases with no gene match: 8. The length of the CDR3 is 16 residues. CDR3 amino acids: CASSTHSGPSYNEQFF. The CDR3 region has the DNA TGTGCCAGCTCGACTCATAGCGGGCCCTCCTACAATGAGCAGTTCTTC.

The genes are TRBV11-3 and TRBJ2-1, with 9 bases identical to TRBD2. Germline V gene lookup returns CDR1 SGHNT and CDR2 YENEEA. The V gene end was trimmed by 5 bases and the J gene end by 7 bases; junction bases not matched to a gene: 12. The CDR3 runs to 16 residues. CDR3 DNA: TGTGCCAGCAGCCCCGCCGGAGCGGGGGGATATAATGAGCAGTTCTTC. Encoded protein: CASSPAGAGGYNEQFF.

The chain joins TRBV29-1 to TRBJ2-6; 7 bases map to TRBD1. This CDR3 has 16 amino acids. The ends lost 6 bases at V and 4 bases at J; junction bases unmatched: 12. In germline, CDR1 is SQVTM, CDR2 ANQGSEA. Written as DNA, the CDR3 is TGCAGCGTCCTCCACCGGGACAGACCAGGGGCCAACGTCCTGACTTTC. It is translated as CSVLHRDRPGANVLTF.

The V and J genes are TRBV29-1 and TRBJ2-3; D gene uncertain. Between the trimmed V and J ends, which lost 5 bases and 6 bases, there was a span of 15 bases. Germline V gives CDR1 SQVTM, CDR2 ANQGSEA. The CDR3 contains 13 residues. The CDR3 sequence: CSVPSTFADTQYF. Here the CDR3 DNA reads TGCAGCGTTCCATCCACATTCGCGGATACGCAGTATTTT.

The chain couples TRBV6-8 to TRBJ1-2; TRBD1 might be the D (6 bases). The V gene lost 0 bases and the J gene lost 6 bases, with 14 bases spanning the gap. Germline-derived CDR1 and CDR2 are MNHGY and SAAAGT. CDR3 length: 15 amino acids. CDR3 sequence reads: CASSYSMEGGDGYTF. The CDR3, as DNA: TGTGCCAGCAGTTACTCCATGGAGGGGGGCGATGGCTACACCTTC.

V gene TRBV23-1 combines with J gene TRBJ1-5, with 12 bases matching TRBD1. TRBV23-1 belongs to the ORF category, with a function that is uncertain. J gave up 0 bases and V 4 bases, and 7 bases lay outside the gene matches. The CDR3 covers 18 residues. CDR3 in amino acids: CASSPPGTGGSSNQPQHF. CDR3 sequence (DNA): TGCGCCAGCAGTCCGCCCGGGACAGGGGGCAGTAGCAATCAGCCCCAGCATTTT.

Of note for this clone: Compared with germline, one end of the junction differs, possibly owing to a read error. The chain is built from TRBV23-1 and TRBJ1-2, with D perhaps TRBD1 (6 bases). TRBV23-1 is an open reading frame, and its role is uncertain. This CDR3 has 17 residues. The CDR3 DNA follows: TGCGCCAACAGTCAATCGTGGTTCGCGGGGGGCGGATATGGCTACACCTTC. Translated: CANSQSWFAGGGYGYTF.

The chain employs TRBV19 and TRBJ1-6; D perhaps matches TRBD1 (5 bases). Germline-derived CDR1 and CDR2 are LNHDA and SQIVND (reference sequence). Trimming took off 4 bases at V and 2 bases at J, with 18 bases between the two ends. The length of the CDR3 is 18 residues. The CDR3 protein is CASSRGRTMSTYNSPLHF. The CDR3 bases are TGTGCCAGTAGTAGGGGACGGACGATGAGTACCTATAATTCACCCCTCCACTTT.

The J gene is TRBJ2-5, the V gene TRBV15, with D possibly being TRBD1 (5 bases). Trimming shortened V by 6 bases and J by 1 base, and 15 bases separated the two germline ends. This CDR3 has 15 residues. The germline V gene encodes CDR1 LNHNV and CDR2 YYDKDF (reference sequence). This CDR3 reads CATSRQGLTQETQYF. Written as DNA, the CDR3 is TGTGCCACCAGTCGGCAGGGCCTTACCCAAGAGACCCAGTACTTC.

The chain joins TRBV11-3 to TRBJ1-2; D is possibly TRBD1 (5 bases). V lost 2 bases, J lost 5 bases, and 15 bases lay in between. Germline lookup yields CDR1 SGHNT and CDR2 YENEEA. CDR3 length: 15 amino acids. As DNA, the CDR3 is TGTGCCAGCAGCTTACAGGGCTCCCCTTCATATGGCTACACCTTC. Its translation: CASSLQGSPSYGYTF.

The chain has TRBV19 and TRBJ1-1, with 7 bases matching TRBD1. J was trimmed by 1 base and V by 5 bases; bases with no gene match: 7. Germline assignment: CDR1 LNHDA and CDR2 SQIVND (reference sequence). The CDR3 totals 15 residues. DNA for the CDR3: TGTGCCAGTAGTTGGGATCGGACAGGGAACACTGAAGCTTTCTTT. Its protein is CASSWDRTGNTEAFF.

This clone was found a few times. This chain uses TRBV14 with TRBJ1-2; TRBD1 aligns across 7 bases. The CDR3 is 15 amino acids. V was clipped by 2 bases and J by 6 bases; unmatched bases: 9. Germline CDR1 is SGHDN and CDR2 is FVKESK. CDR3: CASSQIPGGPDGYTF. Written as DNA, the CDR3 is TGTGCCAGCAGCCAAATCCCAGGGGGGCCGGATGGCTACACCTTC. The full variable domain, its missing parts supplied by reference TRBV14 and TRBJ1-2, is EAGVTQFPSHSVIEKGQTVTLRCDPISGHDNLYWYRRVMGKEIKFLLHFVKESKQDESGMPNNRFLAERTGGTYSTLKVQPAELEDSGVYFCASSQIPGGPDGYTFGSGTRLTVV.

CDR3 in amino acids: CSGAPDSTDTQYF. In nucleotides, the CDR3 is TGCAGCGGGGCCCCGGACTCCACAGATACGCAGTATTTT. The chain joins TRBV29-1 to TRBJ2-3; D perhaps matches TRBD2 (5 bases). Germline V lookup: CDR1 SQVTM, CDR2 ANQGSEA. The CDR3 sequence is 13 residues long. The V and J ends lost 7 bases and 2 bases respectively, with 13 bases between them.

DNA of the CDR3: TGTGCCAGCTCACCACGGGAGTTTGCAAGCACAGATACGCAGTATTTT. Encoded protein: CASSPREFASTDTQYF. V and J are TRBV18 and TRBJ2-3, with D perhaps TRBD2 (5 bases). The V end was cut by 1 base, the J end by 0 bases, with 11 bases between. From germline, CDR1 is KGHSH and CDR2 LQKENI. The CDR3 is made up of 16 amino acids.

This chain connects TRBV6-8 to TRBJ2-7; TRBD2 might be the D (6 bases). This CDR3 contains 14 residues. Trimming removed 8 bases from V and 6 bases from J, with 20 bases in between. Germline V gives CDR1 MNHGY, CDR2 SAAAGT. The CDR3 is CASCPRGRRCEQYF. CDR3 sequence (DNA): TGTGCCAGCTGCCCGCGGGGCCGTCGTTGCGAGCAGTACTTC.

This chain joins TRBV10-3 and TRBJ1-5; 7 bases are a match to TRBD1. Germline V gene sequence: CDR1 ENHRY, CDR2 SYGVKD. The CDR3 covers 14 residues. Trimming at V came to 10 bases and at J to 3 bases, leaving 9 bases not matched to a gene. In DNA form, the CDR3 reads TGTGCCACTCTTCAGGGGGGGCTCAATCAGCCCCAGCATTTT. It specifies CATLQGGLNQPQHF.

This clone has just one count. This sequence joins TRBV4-1 and TRBJ1-6; TRBD1 aligns across 10 bases. V lost 3 bases, J lost 7 bases, and 6 bases stayed unmatched. This CDR3 has 16 amino acids. The germline gives CDR1 MGHRA, CDR2 YSYEKL. Here the CDR3 DNA reads TGCGCCAGCAGCCAGGGACAGGGGTTGGAGAATTCACCCCTCCACTTT. Translated, it gives CASSQGQGLENSPLHF.

This clone was seen a handful of times. The V gene is TRBV19, the J gene TRBJ2-3, with 11 bases fitting TRBD2. The CDR3 covers 19 residues. Germline CDR1 reads LNHDA; CDR2 reads SQIVND (reference sequence). The V gene end was trimmed by 3 bases and the J gene end by 0 bases; junction bases not matched to a gene: 11. The CDR3 DNA sequence: TGTGCCAGTAGTATCGACGGACCGGGACTAGCGGCTAGCACAGATACGCAGTATTTT. Residues: CASSIDGPGLAASTDTQYF.

Here the CDR3 reads CASSLLGADNEKLFF. CDR3 sequence (DNA): TGTGCCAGCAGTTTATTAGGAGCCGACAATGAAAAACTGTTTTTT. The J gene is TRBJ1-4, the V gene TRBV6-8; D gene ambiguous. Germline assignment: CDR1 MNHGY and CDR2 SAAAGT. CDR3 size: 15 residues. The V and J ends lost 4 bases and 5 bases respectively, with 14 bases between them.

V usage is TRBV6-8 and J usage is TRBJ1-1; D uncertain. Germline V gives CDR1 MNHGY, CDR2 SAAAGT. The CDR3 runs to 13 residues. V shed 11 bases and J shed 3 bases, with 16 bases lying between them. CDR3 in DNA: TGTGCCTGGGGTGCTTCAGCCCACACTGAAGCTTTCTTT. This sequence encodes CAWGASAHTEAFF.

Points on this clone: A read error may produce the germline difference seen at one junction end. V and J are TRBV11-3 and TRBJ1-2; perhaps TRBD1 as D (5 bases). Germline lookup yields CDR1 SGHNT and CDR2 YENEEA. The CDR3 contains 15 residues. CDR3 nucleotides: TGTGCCAGCAACTTAGACTCTCTTCAGGGCTATGGCTACACCTTC. This codes for CASNLDSLQGYGYTF. The complete variable domain, with remaining parts taken from reference TRBV11-3 and TRBJ1-2, reads EAGVVQSPRYKIIEKKQPVAFWCNPISGHNTLYWYLQNLGQGPELLIRYENEEAVDDSQLPKDRFSAERLKGVDSTLKIQPAELGDSAVYLCASNLDSLQGYGYTFGSGTRLTVV.

This rearrangement joins TRBV18 to TRBJ2-1; TRBD2 aligns across 7 bases. This CDR3 contains 15 residues. The V gene's germline CDR1 is KGHSH and CDR2 LQKENI. V dropped 3 bases and J dropped 0; count of bases not matched to a gene: 2. The DNA of the CDR3 is TGTGCCAGCTCACCCCGCGGGAGCTCCTACAATGAGCAGTTCTTC. Protein: CASSPRGSSYNEQFF.

Remarks on this clone: At one of its ends the junction is not consistent with the germline gene, which may arise from a read error. V gene TRBV19 combines with J gene TRBJ2-7; the D gene could be TRBD1 or TRBD2 (6 bases each). CDR1 and CDR2 from the germline V gene are LNHDA and SQIVND (reference sequence). The CDR3 has 14 amino acids. The CDR3 is CVSSRTATAGEQYF. Written as DNA, the CDR3 is TGTGTCAGTAGCCGGACAGCGACAGCGGGCGAGCAGTACTTC.

To note about this clone: The junction differs from germline at one of its ends, possibly a read error. The V gene is TRBV6-8, the J gene TRBJ1-6; TRBD1 matches 7 bases. Germline lookup yields CDR1 MNHGY and CDR2 SAAAGT. This CDR3 is built from 15 residues. The CDR3, as DNA: TGTGTCAGCAGCGACAGGGTCTCCTATAATTCACCCCTCCACTTT. It codes for CVSSDRVSYNSPLHF.

The chain carries TRBV11-3 and TRBJ1-1, with a possible D match to TRBD1 (5 bases). V gave up 1 base and J gave up 3 bases, with 12 bases separating them. Germline CDR1 and CDR2: SGHNT and YENEEA. The CDR3 consists of 15 residues. CDR3 sequence (DNA): TGTGCCAGCAGCTTAGTCCGGGGGGTGGACACTGAAGCTTTCTTT. It specifies CASSLVRGVDTEAFF.